The 20 T cell receptor beta chains below come from one sample, sequenced in a study of T cell responses to AZD1222 COVID-19 vaccine. Profiling relied on immunoSEQ multiplex PCR, and the TCRdb table lists in-frame clones only, not all of them. The sample holds roughly 50,000 clones, approximately 80% seen once. This specimen was peripheral blood, taken on day 0 of AZD1222 vaccination. The receptors were gathered from an adult in good health.

This clone was seen more than once but under ten times. CDR3: CASSPDRGRSEKLFF. The CDR3 nucleotides are TGTGCCAGCTCACCCGACAGGGGGCGGTCTGAAAAACTGTTTTTT. This chain uses TRBV18 with TRBJ1-4; TRBD1 matches at 10 bases. Trimming cost V 3 bases and J 7 bases; bases outside gene matches: 5. The germline V gene encodes CDR1 KGHSH and CDR2 LQKENI. The CDR3 has 15 amino acids. Looking up the rest from reference TRBV18 and TRBJ1-4 gives the full variable domain: NAGVMQNPRHLVRRRGQEARLRCSPMKGHSHVYWYRQLPEEGLKFMVYLQKENIIDESGMPKERFSAEFPKEGPSILRIQQVVRGDSAAYFCASSPDRGRSEKLFFGSGTQLSVL.

The chain joins TRBV5-4 to TRBJ1-1; no definite D call. Germline V CDR1 and CDR2: SGHNT, YYREEE (reference sequence). This CDR3 has 13 residues. The ends were cut back, 3 bases at V and 0 bases at J, with 6 bases in the middle. As DNA, the CDR3 is TGTGCCAGCAGCTCCTGGCTGAACACTGAAGCTTTCTTT. Protein: CASSSWLNTEAFF.

The V call is TRBV28, the J call TRBJ2-7; D not resolved. The CDR3 loop spans 12 amino acids. CDR1 MDHEN and CDR2 SYDVKM come from the germline V gene. Trimming left V 6 bases short and J 0 bases short, with 6 bases between. The CDR3 is CASRRSSYEQYF. The CDR3 DNA sequence: TGTGCCAGCAGGAGGAGCTCCTACGAGCAGTACTTC.

J is TRBJ2-7 and V is TRBV19; D perhaps matches TRBD1 (6 bases). The germline CDR1 and CDR2 sequences are LNHDA and SQIVND (reference sequence). The CDR3 is 13 residues long. Trimming left V 8 bases short and J 0 bases short, with 11 bases between. Here the CDR3 reads CASVQGPSYEQYF. For the CDR3, the DNA is TGTGCCAGTGTACAGGGTCCCTCCTACGAGCAGTACTTC.

Concerning this clone: The identical CDR3 is also encoded by other nucleotide sequences in the sample. The chain employs TRBV7-3 and TRBJ2-1, with TRBD1 matching 8 bases. Germline values: CDR1 SGHTA, CDR2 FQGTGA. CDR3 length equals 13 residues. J gave up 10 bases and V 3 bases, and 5 bases lay outside the gene matches. CDR3 sequence: CASSLITGGEQFF. The CDR3 bases are TGTGCCAGCAGCTTGATAACAGGGGGGGAGCAGTTCTTC.

J is TRBJ2-1 and V is TRBV6-6, with TRBD2 as a possible D gene (5 bases). The germline V and J ends were trimmed by 2 bases and 9 bases, with 14 bases remaining between them. The CDR3 extends over 14 amino acids. Looked up from germline, CDR1 is MNHNY and CDR2 is SVGAGI (reference sequence). The CDR3 is CASSYESSVAEQFF. CDR3 DNA: TGTGCCAGCAGTTACGAAAGTAGCGTGGCTGAGCAGTTCTTC.

This rearrangement joins TRBV6-6 to TRBJ1-4; D ambiguous. Per germline, CDR1 MNHNY and CDR2 SVGAGI (reference sequence). CDR3 length: 14 amino acids. The ends were cut back, 5 bases at V and 0 bases at J, with 7 bases in the middle. The CDR3 is CASSDGATNEKLFF. For the CDR3, the DNA is TGTGCCAGCAGTGACGGTGCAACTAATGAAAAACTGTTTTTT.

This clone was counted a few times. This chain links TRBV18 with TRBJ2-5; the match to TRBD2 covers 8 bases. CDR3 length: 15 amino acids. Trimming at V came to 2 bases and at J to 4 bases, leaving 6 bases not matched to a gene. CDR1 and CDR2 from the germline V gene are KGHSH and LQKENI. The CDR3 sequence: CASSPARSGGETQYF. The DNA of the CDR3 is TGTGCCAGCTCACCAGCTCGCAGCGGGGGAGAGACCCAGTACTTC.

This clone was seen only a few times. This chain links TRBV6-5 with TRBJ1-2; 8 positions agree with TRBD1. Trimming took 0 bases from V and 5 from J; bases not matched to a gene: 8. The CDR3 covers 16 residues. Germline assignment: CDR1 MNHEY and CDR2 SVGAGI. CDR3 sequence reads: CASSYSSQGGWYGYTF. CDR3 sequence (DNA): TGTGCCAGCAGTTACTCCTCACAGGGGGGTTGGTATGGCTACACCTTC.

The genes are TRBV5-1 and TRBJ2-3; D is possibly TRBD1 (5 bases). The V end was cut by 1 base, the J end by 3 bases, with 9 bases between. Germline V CDR1 and CDR2: SGHRS, YFSETQ. The CDR3 spans 14 residues. The CDR3 here is CASSLYRLTDTQYF. For the CDR3, the DNA is TGCGCCAGCAGCTTGTACAGGTTGACAGATACGCAGTATTTT.

The chain carries TRBV5-4 and TRBJ2-7; D gene uncertain. Germline lookup yields CDR1 SGHNT and CDR2 YYREEE (reference sequence). The length of the CDR3 is 11 residues. The V end was cut by 3 bases, the J end by 0 bases, with 1 base between. CDR3 sequence: CASSSSYEQYF. The CDR3 nucleotides are TGTGCCAGCAGCTCCTCCTACGAGCAGTACTTC.

The rearrangement joins TRBV19 to TRBJ2-7, with D tentatively TRBD1 (6 bases). CDR1 is LNHDA and CDR2 is SQIVND in the germline V gene (reference sequence). The CDR3 consists of 16 residues. The V end was cut by 5 bases, the J end by 5 bases, with 22 bases between. The DNA of the CDR3 is TGTGCCAGTAGTCCACAGGGTAGTCTGGTTGGTCACGAGCAGTACTTC. Translated: CASSPQGSLVGHEQYF.

This chain connects TRBV5-8 to TRBJ2-1; 15 bases fit TRBD2. The CDR3 sequence is 19 residues long. The V and J ends lost 3 bases and 1 base, in that order; junction bases with no gene match: 8. The germline V gene has CDR1 SGHTS and CDR2 YDEGEE. The CDR3 protein is CASSYTGTSGGPSYNEQFF. In nucleotides, the CDR3 is TGTGCCAGCAGCTACACCGGGACTAGCGGGGGGCCATCCTACAATGAGCAGTTCTTC.

The chain has TRBV28 and TRBJ1-5; no clear D gene. The CDR3 contains 12 residues. V was shortened by 6 bases and J by 9 bases, with 12 bases between the two germline ends. Germline values: CDR1 MDHEN, CDR2 SYDVKM. CDR3 DNA sequence: TGTGCCAGCAGAAAGACCCGCTGGCCCCAGCATTTT. This sequence encodes CASRKTRWPQHF. The full variable domain, rest sourced from reference TRBV28 and TRBJ1-5, is DVKVTQSSRYLVKRTGEKVFLECVQDMDHENMFWYRQDPGLGLRLIYFSYDVKMKEKGDIPEGYSVSREKKERFSLILESASTNQTSMYLCASRKTRWPQHFGDGTRLSIL.

The chain recombines TRBV5-6 with TRBJ1-2; D is unclear. CDR3 size: 13 residues. The germline gives CDR1 SGHDT, CDR2 YYEEEE. Trimming cost V 2 bases and J 7 bases, with 12 bases left between them. The chain's CDR3 is CASSFGGLPGYTF. Here the CDR3 DNA reads TGTGCCAGCAGCTTTGGAGGGCTTCCTGGCTACACCTTC.

The rearrangement links TRBV6-1 to TRBJ1-3; D gene ambiguous. CDR3 length equals 17 residues. V shed 1 base and J shed 3 bases, with 16 bases lying between them. Germline values: CDR1 MNHNS, CDR2 SASEGT. CDR3 residues: CASSEGGRIDGGNTIYF. The CDR3 DNA follows: TGTGCCAGCAGTGAAGGAGGAAGAATTGACGGTGGAAACACCATATATTTT.

The gene calls are TRBV18 and TRBJ2-1; 11 positions agree with TRBD1. Trimming cost V 0 bases and J 8 bases; bases outside gene matches: 12. This CDR3 contains 18 residues. CDR1 KGHSH and CDR2 LQKENI come from the germline V gene. This CDR3 reads CASSPPLRGQGAFYEQFF. CDR3 DNA sequence: TGTGCCAGCTCACCACCCCTTCGCGGACAGGGGGCTTTCTATGAGCAGTTCTTC.

This chain connects TRBV28 to TRBJ1-5, with D unclear. CDR3 size: 12 residues. V dropped 6 bases and J dropped 5 bases, with 8 bases sitting between them. The germline V gene encodes CDR1 MDHEN and CDR2 SYDVKM. Here the CDR3 reads CASRWEDQPQHF. The CDR3 bases are TGTGCCAGCAGATGGGAGGATCAGCCCCAGCATTTT.

The chain combines TRBV4-2 with TRBJ1-5, with TRBD1 matching 7 bases. J gave up 0 bases and V 3 bases, and 2 bases lay outside the gene matches. CDR3 size: 15 residues. Germline V CDR1 and CDR2: LGHNA, YNFKEQ. CDR3 sequence reads: CASSQGTDSNQPQHF. The CDR3 DNA reads TGTGCCAGCAGCCAGGGGACAGATAGCAATCAGCCCCAGCATTTT.

The genes are TRBV24-1 and TRBJ2-2; D call uncertain. Per the germline V gene, CDR1 is KGHDR and CDR2 is SFDVKD. This CDR3 spans 14 amino acids. The CDR3 here is CAIPGRGEAGELFF. In DNA form, the CDR3 reads TGTGCGATACCCGGGCGCGGAGAGGCCGGGGAGCTGTTTTTT.